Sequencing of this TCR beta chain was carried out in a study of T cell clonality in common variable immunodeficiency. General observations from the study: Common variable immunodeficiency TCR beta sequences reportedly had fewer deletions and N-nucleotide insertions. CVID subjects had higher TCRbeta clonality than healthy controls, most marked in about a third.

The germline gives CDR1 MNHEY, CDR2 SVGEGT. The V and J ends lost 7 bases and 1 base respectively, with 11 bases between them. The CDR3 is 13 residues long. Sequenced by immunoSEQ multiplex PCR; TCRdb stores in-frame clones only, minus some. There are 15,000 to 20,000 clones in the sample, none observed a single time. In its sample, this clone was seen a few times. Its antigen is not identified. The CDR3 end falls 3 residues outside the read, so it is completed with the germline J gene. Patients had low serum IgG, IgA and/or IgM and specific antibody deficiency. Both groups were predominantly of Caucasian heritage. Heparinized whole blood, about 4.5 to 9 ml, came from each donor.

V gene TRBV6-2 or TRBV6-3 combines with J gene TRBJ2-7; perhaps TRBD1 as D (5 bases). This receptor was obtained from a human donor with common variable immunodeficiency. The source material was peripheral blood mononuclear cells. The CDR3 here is CASMDISSYEQYF. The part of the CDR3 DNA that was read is TGTGCCAGCATGGACATTAGTTCCTACGAG.